Described below is a single T cell receptor (beta chain) sequence and its context. Trimming removed 3 bases at V and 1 base at J, with 19 bases between. This CDR3 comprises 18 residues. Assay used: immunoSEQ multiplex PCR; TCRdb lists only in-frame clones, some missing. The sample yields about 100,000 clones, 80% seen once. This entry belongs to a study of glioma-infiltrating T cells after dendritic cell vaccination. Stated time point: after dendritic cell vaccination, including at tumor progression/relapse. Before vaccination, two weeks after the third vaccination, and at progression, PBMC were collected.

The starting material was blood, obtained after dendritic cell vaccination. The sequence was collected from a human donor with glioblastoma. The V call is TRBV23-1, the J call TRBJ1-3, with a weak D call TRBD1 (5 bases). TRBV23-1 is identified as an open reading frame with a role that is uncertain. The CDR3 loop reads CASSQSVKGLGSGNTIYF. CDR3 coding DNA: TGCGCCAGCAGTCAGTCGGTAAAGGGGCTCGGGTCTGGAAACACCATATATTTT.